Shown below are 14 T cell receptor beta chains from a single sample sequenced in a study of cytomegalovirus exposure and HLA in healthy donors. PCR amplification relied on 60 Vbeta primers (plus 13 Jbeta primers). Libraries were prepared by immunoSEQ multiplex PCR; TCRdb keeps only in-frame clonotypes and omits some of them. The data hold about 150,000 clones, with under 90% observed a single time. Sequenced sample: PBMCs. These receptors all stem from a young man in good health and CMV-seropositive.

The chain carries TRBV6-1 and TRBJ2-7; perhaps TRBD1 as D (6 bases). Germline V gives CDR1 MNHNS, CDR2 SASEGT. The CDR3 totals 12 residues. V lost 11 bases to trimming and J lost 5 bases, with 16 bases between them. The CDR3 sequence: CASVPGVNEQYF. Written as DNA, the CDR3 is TGTGCCTCTGTCCCAGGGGTCAACGAGCAGTACTTC.

This clone was observed a single time. This chain uses TRBV6-5 with TRBJ1-6; 7 bases agree with TRBD1. This CDR3 is built from 15 residues. Germline CDR1 is MNHEY and CDR2 is SVGAGI. The trim removed 4 bases at V and 8 bases at J, leaving 8 bases unmatched. The CDR3 sequence: CASSFTGTADSPLHF. The CDR3 DNA reads TGTGCCAGCAGTTTCACCGGGACAGCCGATTCACCCCTCCACTTT.

This clone was found a few times. The rearrangement uses TRBV6-5 and TRBJ2-3; D ambiguous. The V end lost 2 bases, the J end lost 2 bases, and 5 bases lay between the germline ends. The CDR3 runs 13 residues. CDR1 MNHEY and CDR2 SVGAGI come from the germline V gene. In DNA form, the CDR3 reads TGTGCCAGCAGTTACGACACCACAGATACGCAGTATTTT. Amino acids: CASSYDTTDTQYF.

The rearrangement joins TRBV11-2 to TRBJ1-2; TRBD1 aligns across 11 bases. The CDR3 runs 15 residues. In germline, CDR1 is SGHAT, CDR2 FQNNGV. With 7 bases clipped from V and 2 bases from J, the junction kept 6 bases outside the gene matches. CDR3 sequence reads: CASTDRGRGNYGYTF. The DNA for the CDR3 is TGTGCCAGCACGGACAGGGGGCGCGGGAACTATGGCTACACCTTC.

This clone was counted a single time. The chain links TRBV9 to TRBJ1-1; 8 nucleotides align to TRBD1. Germline V gene data show CDR1 as SGDLS and CDR2 as YYNGEE. The trim removed 4 bases at V and 4 bases at J, leaving 6 bases unmatched. The CDR3 extends over 14 amino acids. The CDR3 bases are TGTGCCAGCAGCCCCCAGGGGGCAGGCACTGAAGCTTTCTTT. It is translated as CASSPQGAGTEAFF.

The V call is TRBV6-4, the J call TRBJ2-2; D unclear. With 6 bases removed from V and 1 base from J, the gap between germline ends came to 9 bases. The V gene's germline CDR1 is MRHNA and CDR2 SNTAGT. The CDR3 totals 14 residues. CDR3 sequence reads: CASSRELNTGELFF. The DNA for the CDR3 is TGTGCCAGCAGCCGCGAACTGAACACCGGGGAGCTGTTTTTT.

This chain connects TRBV19 to TRBJ2-5; D may be TRBD2 (7 bases). The CDR3 runs 16 residues. Germline CDR1 LNHDA, CDR2 SQIVND (reference sequence). V lost 6 bases to trimming and J lost 7 bases, with 24 bases between them. The CDR3 DNA reads as TGTGCCAGTAGCCGGTTTGGGGACACTAGCGTGTGGACCCAGTACTTC. Amino acids: CASSRFGDTSVWTQYF.

V gene TRBV6-5 combines with J gene TRBJ2-7; 8 bases are a match to TRBD1. The CDR3 sequence is 15 residues long. Trimming removed 5 bases from V and 3 bases from J; junction bases left unmatched: 9. Per the germline V gene, CDR1 is MNHEY and CDR2 is SVGAGI. CDR3 coding DNA: TGTGCCAGCAGTCGGACCGGGACAGGAAACTACGAGCAGTACTTC. Its protein is CASSRTGTGNYEQYF.

V is TRBV14 and J is TRBJ2-5, with D possibly TRBD2 on 6 matching bases. Gene TRBJ2-7 matches the end of the DNA better, so the J call may be wrong. Germline V gene sequence: CDR1 SGHDN, CDR2 FVKESK. The CDR3 loop spans 16 amino acids. CDR3 bases: TGTGCCAGCAGCCCACCCGGCCGGCGGGATCCCGACGAGCAGTACTTC. This translates into CASSPPGRRDPDEQYF.

This chain connects TRBV5-4 to TRBJ2-7; 8 nucleotides agree with TRBD1. The CDR3 is made up of 16 amino acids. Germline V gives CDR1 SGHNT, CDR2 YYREEE (reference sequence). Unmatched junction bases numbered 12, after V lost 4 bases and J lost 3 bases. CDR3 sequence: CASSHMRTGSFYEQYF. The CDR3, as DNA: TGTGCCAGCAGCCATATGAGGACAGGGAGTTTCTACGAGCAGTACTTC.

V usage is TRBV6-1 and J usage is TRBJ2-5, with 7 bases that match TRBD2. Near its end, the DNA agrees better with TRBJ2-7, so the J call may be wrong. This CDR3 contains 15 residues. Germline CDR1 and CDR2: MNHNS and SASEGT. The CDR3 loop is CASSEGGGGSYEQYF. As DNA, the CDR3 is TGTGCCAGCAGTGAGGGGGGGGGAGGATCCTACGAGCAGTACTTC.

The rearrangement joins TRBV5-4 to TRBJ1-1; possibly TRBD1 for D (6 bases). Between the trimmed V and J ends, which lost 4 bases and 11 bases, there was a span of 15 bases. This CDR3 spans 12 amino acids. Per the germline V gene, CDR1 is SGHNT and CDR2 is YYREEE (reference sequence). Here the CDR3 DNA reads TGTGCCAGCAGCCCCACAGGGCGGCGGGCTTTCTTT. Protein: CASSPTGRRAFF. Using reference TRBV5-4 and TRBJ1-1 for the parts outside the CDR3, the full variable domain is ETGVTQSPTHLIKTRGQQVTLRCSSQSGHNTVSWYQQALGQGPQFIFQYYREEENGRGNFPPRFSGLQFPNYSSELNVNALELDDSALYLCASSPTGRRAFFGQGTRLTVV.

The V and J genes are TRBV13 and TRBJ1-2, with 7 positions matching TRBD1. The CDR3 runs to 13 residues. The germline gives CDR1 PRHDT, CDR2 FYEKMQ (reference sequence). Trimming took 2 bases from V and 5 from J; bases not matched to a gene: 2. Written as DNA, the CDR3 is TGTGCCAGCAGCTTAAACAGGGGTTATGGCTACACCTTC. This sequence encodes CASSLNRGYGYTF.

V gene TRBV15 combines with J gene TRBJ2-1; 7 bases agree with TRBD2. Germline loops: CDR1 LNHNV, CDR2 YYDKDF (reference sequence). Trimming at V came to 1 base and at J to 3 bases, leaving 9 bases not matched to a gene. CDR3 length: 17 residues. The CDR3 protein is CATSRGFLAALYNEQFF. The CDR3 DNA sequence: TGTGCCACCAGCAGAGGGTTCCTAGCGGCGCTCTACAATGAGCAGTTCTTC.